This T cell receptor (beta chain) came from a study of cytomegalovirus exposure and HLA in healthy donors. At the level of the study: T cells numbering about 180 million yielded around 120 million unique TCR beta sequences in an earlier analysis. Study observations and caveats: The classifier reportedly diagnosed cytomegalovirus status with high sensitivity and specificity. Follow-up analysis found HLA locus-dependent TCR association rates, highest for DRB1 and lowest for HLA-C.

CDR1 ENHRY and CDR2 SYGVKD come from the germline V gene. V shed 8 bases and J 6 bases; nucleotides not matched to a gene: 5. This CDR3 spans 13 amino acids. About this clone: Its target is not known.

PCR amplification relied on 60 Vbeta primers (plus 13 Jbeta primers). The repertoire was sequenced with immunoSEQ multiplex PCR; TCRdb's copy has only in-frame clones and lacks some. The repertoire has roughly 34,000 clones, about 72% of them found once; the top ten carry about 6%. The chain employs TRBV10-3 and TRBJ2-2; 8 positions match TRBD1. Specimen: PBMCs. This clonotype originated in a man aged 25-45 years in good health and CMV-seronegative. Written as DNA, the CDR3 is TGTGCCATCGCAAAGGGACAGGCCGGGGAGCTGTTTTTT. It encodes CAIAKGQAGELFF.